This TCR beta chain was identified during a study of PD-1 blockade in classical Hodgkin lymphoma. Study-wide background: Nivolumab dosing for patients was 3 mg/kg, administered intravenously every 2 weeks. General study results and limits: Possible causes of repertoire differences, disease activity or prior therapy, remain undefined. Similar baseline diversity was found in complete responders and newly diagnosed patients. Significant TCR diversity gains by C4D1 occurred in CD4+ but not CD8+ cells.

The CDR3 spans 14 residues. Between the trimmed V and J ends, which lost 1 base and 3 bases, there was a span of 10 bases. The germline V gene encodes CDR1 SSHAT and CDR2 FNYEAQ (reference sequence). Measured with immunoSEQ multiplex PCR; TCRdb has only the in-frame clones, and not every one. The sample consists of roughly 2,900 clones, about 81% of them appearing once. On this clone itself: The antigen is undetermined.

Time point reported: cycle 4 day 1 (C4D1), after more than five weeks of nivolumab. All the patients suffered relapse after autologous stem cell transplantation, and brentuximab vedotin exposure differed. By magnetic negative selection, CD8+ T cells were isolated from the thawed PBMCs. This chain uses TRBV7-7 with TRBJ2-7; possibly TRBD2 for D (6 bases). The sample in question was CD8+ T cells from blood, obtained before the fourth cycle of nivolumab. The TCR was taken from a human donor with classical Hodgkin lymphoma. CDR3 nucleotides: TGTGCCAGCAGCTTAGAGCCGGGGGACTACGAGCAGTACTTC. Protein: CASSLEPGDYEQYF.